This T cell receptor (beta chain) originates from a study of blood T cell repertoires in COVID-19. Overall study: The samples span acute and convalescent COVID-19 from the United States, Italy and Spain. Sources were T cells, B-cell-depleted T cells, or PBMCs; the material itself was cDNA or gDNA.

V lost 10 bases, J lost 0 bases, and 10 bases stayed unmatched. The CDR3 length is 15 residues. Germline CDR1 and CDR2: ENHRY and SYGVKD. In the original processing: Researchers report that nucleated cell counts were estimated from reference gene primer amplification. TCRdb's table, derived via immunoSEQ multiplex PCR, lists solely in-frame clones and lacks some. V, J and clone size reflect that table, while D and trimming were determined from the DNA. The sample holds 130,000 to 150,000 clones, around nine tenths seen once. The sequence came from a woman aged 45-65 years with acute or convalescent COVID-19. This chain connects TRBV10-3 to TRBJ1-1, with 8 bases identical to TRBD1. Sequencing used peripheral blood. CDR3 in DNA: TGTGCCACGGGGCAGGGGGCAACGGTGAACACTGAAGCTTTCTTT. It yields the protein CATGQGATVNTEAFF.